This entry lists 10 T cell receptor beta chains sequenced from one sample in a study of T cell responses to AZD1222 COVID-19 vaccine. Sequencing used immunoSEQ multiplex PCR; TCRdb keeps in-frame clones, though not all of them. The table shows under 200,000 clones, with approximately 94% occurring only once. The material sequenced was peripheral blood, taken 28 days after the second dose of the MenACWY control vaccine. These receptors were taken from an adult who received the MenACWY meningococcal vaccine as a control.

The chain recombines TRBV29-1 with TRBJ2-6; tentatively, D is TRBD2 (5 bases). Looked up from germline, CDR1 is SQVTM and CDR2 is ANQGSEA. The V gene lost 5 bases and the J gene lost 2 bases, with 10 bases spanning the gap. The CDR3 spans 14 residues. Here the CDR3 DNA reads TGCAGCGTTCGCGGGTCCGCTGGGGCCAACGTCCTGACTTTC. Protein: CSVRGSAGANVLTF. Drawing the rest from reference TRBV29-1 and TRBJ2-6, the complete variable domain is SAVISQKPSRDICQRGTSLTIQCQVDSQVTMMFWYRQQPGQSLTLIATANQGSEATYESGFVIDKFPISRPNLTFSTLTVSNMSPEDSSIYLCSVRGSAGANVLTFGAGSRLTVL.

The chain has TRBV6-5 and TRBJ1-1; 8 bases map to TRBD1. The CDR3 is 15 residues long. V was clipped by 6 bases and J by 0 bases; unmatched bases: 6. The germline gives CDR1 MNHEY, CDR2 SVGAGI. The CDR3 loop is CASSYRGAVNTEAFF. In DNA form, the CDR3 reads TGTGCCAGCAGCTACAGGGGGGCGGTGAACACTGAAGCTTTCTTT.

The genes are TRBV13 and TRBJ2-7; 8 nucleotides match TRBD1. The germline gives CDR1 PRHDT, CDR2 FYEKMQ (reference sequence). This CDR3 has 15 amino acids. Trimming removed 5 bases from V and 2 bases from J; junction bases left unmatched: 8. The DNA for the CDR3 is TGTGCCAGCAGCCCGCCCGGACAGGGTACCTACGAGCAGTACTTC. Translation: CASSPPGQGTYEQYF.

This clone was found once. This chain links TRBV3-1 (or the pseudogene TRBV3-2) with TRBJ2-3; D is possibly TRBD1 (6 bases). The length of the CDR3 is 11 residues. Trimming left V 7 bases short and J 5 bases short, with 7 bases between. Germline V gives CDR1 LGHDT, CDR2 YNNKEL (reference sequence). Here the CDR3 reads CASIRGDTQYF. CDR3 coding DNA: TGTGCCAGCATCAGGGGAGATACGCAGTATTTT.

This rearrangement joins TRBV6-2 or TRBV6-3 to TRBJ1-5, with 7 bases matching TRBD1. The length of the CDR3 is 13 residues. In germline, CDR1 is MNHEY, CDR2 SVGEGT. V lost 6 bases and J lost 6; bases outside the gene matches: 5. As DNA, the CDR3 is TGTGCCAGCAGCCGACAGGGCAGTCAGCCCCAGCATTTT. Translated, it gives CASSRQGSQPQHF.

The V call is TRBV30, the J call TRBJ2-7; D is possibly TRBD1 (5 bases). The germline CDR1 and CDR2 sequences are GTSNPN and SVGIG (reference sequence). The CDR3 has 12 amino acids. The V end lost 6 bases, the J end lost 4 bases, and 13 bases lay between the germline ends. Here the CDR3 reads CACQGGAYEQYF. CDR3 nucleotides: TGTGCCTGCCAGGGTGGAGCGTACGAGCAGTACTTC.

The V and J genes are TRBV29-1 and TRBJ2-1, with TRBD2 identical over 15 bases. CDR1 is SQVTM, CDR2 ANQGSEA, per germline. This CDR3 is 16 amino acids long. J was trimmed by 2 bases and V by 6 bases; bases with no gene match: 5. The CDR3 is CSVPGTSGRPYNEQFF. Written as DNA, the CDR3 is TGCAGCGTGCCCGGGACTAGCGGGAGGCCCTACAATGAGCAGTTCTTC.

This chain uses TRBV5-5 with TRBJ2-1, with TRBD1 matching 10 bases. CDR3 length: 15 residues. Trimming cost V 3 bases and J 4 bases; bases outside gene matches: 4. Per germline, CDR1 SGHKS and CDR2 YYEKEE (reference sequence). The chain's CDR3 is CASSSRDRGYNEQFF. CDR3 nucleotide sequence: TGTGCCAGCAGCTCCCGGGACAGGGGTTACAATGAGCAGTTCTTC.

As concerns this clone: At one of its ends the junction is not consistent with the germline gene, which may arise from a read error. The chain recombines TRBV7-7 with TRBJ2-1; D tentatively fits TRBD1 or TRBD2 (6 bases each). The CDR3 is 15 amino acids. Germline CDR1 and CDR2: SSHAT and FNYEAQ (reference sequence). The CDR3 sequence is CASSPGGTTHNEQFF. In DNA, the CDR3 is TGTGCTAGCAGCCCCGGGGGCACCACTCACAATGAGCAGTTCTTC.

The chain is built from TRBV25-1 and TRBJ2-1; D is undetermined. The CDR3 is 11 amino acids. The V end was cut by 5 bases, the J end by 3 bases, with 2 bases between. Germline CDR1 MGHDK, CDR2 SYGVNS. CDR3 bases: TGTGCCAGCAGTCGCTACAATGAGCAGTTCTTC. This sequence encodes CASSRYNEQFF.